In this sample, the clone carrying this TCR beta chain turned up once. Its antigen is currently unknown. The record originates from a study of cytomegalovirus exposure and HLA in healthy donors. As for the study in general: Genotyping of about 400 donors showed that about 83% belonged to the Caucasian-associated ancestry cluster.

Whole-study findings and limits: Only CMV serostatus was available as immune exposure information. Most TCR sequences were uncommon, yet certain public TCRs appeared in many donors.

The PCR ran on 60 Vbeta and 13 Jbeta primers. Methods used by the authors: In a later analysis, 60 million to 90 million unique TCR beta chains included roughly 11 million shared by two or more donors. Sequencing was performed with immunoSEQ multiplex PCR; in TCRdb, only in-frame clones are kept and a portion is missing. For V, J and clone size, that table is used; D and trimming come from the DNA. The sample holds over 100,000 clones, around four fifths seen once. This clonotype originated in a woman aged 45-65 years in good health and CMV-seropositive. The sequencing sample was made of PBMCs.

CDR3 residues: CASSEGQPGHEQYF. Here the CDR3 DNA reads TGTGCCAGCAGCGAGGGACAACCAGGCCACGAGCAGTACTTC. The chain is built from TRBV9 and TRBJ2-7; TRBD1 is a possible D gene (6 bases). With 3 bases removed from V and 5 bases from J, the gap between germline ends came to 15 bases. This CDR3 has 14 amino acids. Per germline, CDR1 SGDLS and CDR2 YYNGEE.